The 16 T cell receptor beta chains presented below share a single source sample, sequenced in a study of cytomegalovirus exposure and HLA in healthy donors. The PCR ran on 60 Vbeta and 13 Jbeta primers. Using immunoSEQ multiplex PCR, the repertoire was profiled, and TCRdb retains in-frame clones only, with some absent. The sample lists some 90,000 clones, 75% to 80% seen once, with approximately 6% in the top ten. Sequencing used PBMCs. Receptors were obtained from a female donor in good health and CMV-seronegative.

This clone was counted only a few times. The CDR3 spells CASRIGGLGDTEAFF. CDR3 DNA: TGTGCCAGCAGAATCGGGGGGCTTGGAGACACTGAAGCTTTCTTT. The rearrangement links TRBV6-5 to TRBJ1-1, with D maybe TRBD1 (6 bases). The V gene lost 6 bases and the J gene lost 3 bases, with 17 bases spanning the gap. Germline CDR1 reads MNHEY; CDR2 reads SVGAGI. This CDR3 has 15 amino acids.

The V call is TRBV7-9, the J call TRBJ2-7; the D is unclear. V gave up 3 bases and J gave up 5 bases, with 5 bases separating them. Germline values: CDR1 SEHNR, CDR2 FQNEAQ (reference sequence). This CDR3 is built from 11 residues. CDR3 bases: TGTGCCAGCAGCTTTTCTGACGAGCAGTACTTC. Its protein product is CASSFSDEQYF.

Only one count was recorded for this clone. J is TRBJ2-3 and V is TRBV5-6, with a possible D match to TRBD2 (7 bases). Per germline, CDR1 SGHDT and CDR2 YYEEEE. Trimming shortened V by 0 bases and J by 4 bases, and 15 bases separated the two germline ends. The CDR3 runs to 16 residues. CDR3 in amino acids: CASSLGSTGRADTQYF. CDR3 nucleotide sequence: TGTGCCAGCAGCTTGGGGAGTACAGGGAGGGCAGATACGCAGTATTTT.

The chain links TRBV10-2 to TRBJ2-7; 9 bases are shared with TRBD1. The CDR3 extends over 16 amino acids. In germline, CDR1 is WSHSY, CDR2 SAAADI. J lost 3 bases, V lost 2 bases, and 8 bases had no gene match. CDR3 residues: CASSEAIRQGGYEQYF. DNA of the CDR3: TGCGCCAGCAGTGAGGCGATCCGACAGGGGGGCTACGAGCAGTACTTC.

The rearrangement links TRBV6-5 to TRBJ2-3, with 8 bases fitting TRBD1. V lost 6 bases, J lost 3 bases, and 8 bases stayed unmatched. CDR1 is MNHEY, CDR2 SVGAGI, per germline. The length of the CDR3 is 15 residues. In DNA, the CDR3 is TGTGCCAGCAGGCCCCAGGGGGCGAGGACAGATACGCAGTATTTT. Protein sequence: CASRPQGARTDTQYF.

The chain uses TRBV10-1 and TRBJ2-7; TRBD2 matches 7 bases. The junction had 5 bases not matched to a gene; V was cut back by 2 bases and J by 1 base. The length of the CDR3 is 15 residues. Per the germline V gene, CDR1 is WNHNN and CDR2 is SYGVQD (reference sequence). The DNA of the CDR3 is TGCGCCAGCAGTGAGAAGCGGGATGGATCCTACGAGCAGTACTTC. It codes for CASSEKRDGSYEQYF.

This clone was counted once. The chain carries TRBV30 and TRBJ1-5; no firm D call. Trimming cost V 4 bases and J 4 bases, with 8 bases left between them. CDR3 length: 12 residues. CDR1 and CDR2 from the germline V gene are GTSNPN and SVGIG (reference sequence). The CDR3 DNA follows: TGTGCCTGGAAAGGAGGGAATCAGCCCCAGCATTTT. It specifies CAWKGGNQPQHF. Based on the CDR3 plus reference TRBV30 and TRBJ1-5, the full variable domain is SQTIHQWPATLVQPVGSPLSLECTVEGTSNPNLYWYRQAAGRGLQLLFYSVGIGQISSEVPQNLSASRPQDRQFILSSKKLLLSDSGFYLCAWKGGNQPQHFGDGTRLSIL.

This rearrangement joins TRBV4-3 to TRBJ1-4; D is unresolved. The CDR3 has 16 amino acids. Germline CDR1 LGHNA, CDR2 YSLEER. V dropped 0 bases and J dropped 5 bases, with 13 bases sitting between them. CDR3 protein: CASSQDGSSLNEKLFF. The CDR3, as DNA: TGCGCCAGCAGCCAAGATGGGAGTTCTCTAAATGAAAAACTGTTTTTT.

V is TRBV30 and J is TRBJ2-7, with no clear D. Germline V gene data show CDR1 as GTSNPN and CDR2 as SVGIG (reference sequence). The CDR3 sequence is 11 residues long. The V gene lost 2 bases and the J gene lost 3 bases, with 5 bases spanning the gap. The CDR3 DNA reads TGTGCCTGGAGTATAAACTACGAGCAGTACTTC. Protein: CAWSINYEQYF.

This chain uses TRBV6-6 with TRBJ1-2; TRBD1 agrees at 8 bases. The CDR3 has 15 residues. After removal of 4 bases from V and 7 bases from J, the junction contained 11 bases not matched to a gene. From germline, CDR1 is MNHNY and CDR2 SVGAGI (reference sequence). CDR3 in amino acids: CASSSTGTGVRGYTF. The CDR3 DNA follows: TGTGCCAGCAGTTCTACCGGGACAGGCGTCCGTGGCTACACCTTC.

The J gene is TRBJ2-5, the V gene TRBV7-9, with a weak D call TRBD2 (6 bases). CDR1 and CDR2 from the germline V gene are SEHNR and FQNEAQ (reference sequence). The CDR3 loop spans 15 amino acids. Trimming pared 4 bases from V and 3 bases from J, leaving 15 bases between. CDR3 protein: CASSSGWEEEETQYF. The CDR3 DNA is TGTGCCAGCAGCTCAGGGTGGGAGGAGGAAGAGACCCAGTACTTC.

In its sample, this clone is medium-sized. The chain couples TRBV7-9 to TRBJ1-1; D is undetermined. CDR3 length: 13 residues. Germline V gene data show CDR1 as SEHNR and CDR2 as FQNEAQ (reference sequence). Trimming cost V 5 bases and J 5 bases, with 12 bases left between them. In DNA form, the CDR3 reads TGTGCCAGCAGCCTCCTCGGTCGGACTGAAGCTTTCTTT. Encoded protein: CASSLLGRTEAFF.

The V call is TRBV5-1, the J call TRBJ2-2, with 7 positions matching TRBD1. With 4 bases clipped from V and 6 bases from J, the junction kept 9 bases outside the gene matches. This CDR3 contains 15 residues. Germline assignment: CDR1 SGHRS and CDR2 YFSETQ. The CDR3 sequence is CASSLGTDRAGELFF. CDR3 nucleotide sequence: TGCGCCAGCAGCCTAGGGACAGATAGAGCCGGGGAGCTGTTTTTT. Filled out from reference TRBV5-1 and TRBJ2-2, the complete variable domain reads KAGVTQTPRYLIKTRGQQVTLSCSPISGHRSVSWYQQTPGQGLQFLFEYFSETQRNKGNFPGRFSGRQFSNSRSEMNVSTLELGDSALYLCASSLGTDRAGELFFGEGSRLTVL.

This clone was counted only a few times. V gene TRBV7-2 combines with J gene TRBJ2-7, with 7 bases matching TRBD1. Trimming took 0 bases from V and 2 from J; bases not matched to a gene: 10. Germline V gives CDR1 SGHTA, CDR2 FQGNSA. The CDR3 spans 17 residues. CDR3 loop: CASSLAQGTDKPYEQYF. In nucleotides, the CDR3 is TGTGCCAGCAGCTTAGCGCAGGGGACAGATAAACCCTACGAGCAGTACTTC.

The chain recombines TRBV15 with TRBJ2-6; tentative D call: TRBD1 (5 bases). The V end was cut by 5 bases, the J end by 0 bases, with 11 bases between. The CDR3 has 16 residues. The germline gives CDR1 LNHNV, CDR2 YYDKDF (reference sequence). CDR3 amino acids: CATSPSDNSGANVLTF. The CDR3 DNA is TGTGCCACCAGCCCCTCGGACAACTCTGGGGCCAACGTCCTGACTTTC.

The chain uses TRBV28 and TRBJ1-6; D ambiguous. Germline V gene lookup returns CDR1 MDHEN and CDR2 SYDVKM. V was shortened by 4 bases and J by 7 bases, with 11 bases between the two germline ends. There are 14 residues in the CDR3. The CDR3, as DNA: TGTGCCAGCAGTTCCGACGGGTGGAATTCACCCCTCCACTTT. Protein sequence: CASSSDGWNSPLHF.